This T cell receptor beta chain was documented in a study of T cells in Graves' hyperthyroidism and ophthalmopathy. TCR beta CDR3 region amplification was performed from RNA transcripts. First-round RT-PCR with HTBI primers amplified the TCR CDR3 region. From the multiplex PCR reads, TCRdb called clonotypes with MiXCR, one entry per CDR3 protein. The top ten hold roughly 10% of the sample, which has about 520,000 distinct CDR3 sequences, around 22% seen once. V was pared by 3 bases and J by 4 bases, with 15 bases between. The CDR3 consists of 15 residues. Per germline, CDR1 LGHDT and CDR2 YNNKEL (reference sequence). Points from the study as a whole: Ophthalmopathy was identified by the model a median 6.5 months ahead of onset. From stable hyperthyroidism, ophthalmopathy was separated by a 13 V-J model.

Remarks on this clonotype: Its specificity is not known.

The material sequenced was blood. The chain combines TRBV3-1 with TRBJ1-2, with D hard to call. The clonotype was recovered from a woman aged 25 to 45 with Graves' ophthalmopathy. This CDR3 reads CASSHFGRSPYGYTF. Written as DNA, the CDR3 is TGTGCCAGCAGCCACTTCGGGAGGTCCCCCTATGGCTACACCTTC.